This TCR beta chain was obtained from a study of human T cells and chemical hapten exposure. As for the study in general: Patch tests put 0.01% DPC on the upper back, and the results were checked at 6 days.

As the library was built, unique molecular identifiers were attached to individual cDNA molecules. TCRdb ran MiXCR on the RACE reads and lists one entry per CDR3 protein. The repertoire includes under 130,000 distinct CDR3 sequences, less than 40% of them detected once, and roughly 2.7% sits in the top ten. Regarding this clonotype: Antigen specificity is unknown.

V dropped 5 bases and J dropped 9 bases, with 15 bases sitting between them. CDR1 SGHAT and CDR2 FQDESV come from the germline V gene (reference sequence). The CDR3 spans 13 residues. General observations from the study: Expanded TCRs showed more large CDR3 clusters than pre-sensitization or healthy control sets.

Time point: patch test 3, about 24 weeks after DPC sensitization. This sample's treatment: therapeutic diphenylcyclopropenone sensitization with weekly scalp DPC. Each donor was an alopecia patient between 18 and 70 years of age who qualified for DPC. J is TRBJ2-3 and V is TRBV11-1; D is unclear. Sequenced here: whole blood, sampled in connection with sensitization to the hapten diphenylcyclopropenone (DPC). The TCR comes from a man in his forties or fifties with alopecia areata. Some clones in this sample may be carry-over from other donors' samples. DNA of the CDR3: TGTGCCAGCAGCCAACCTGACTCGCCAACGCAGTATTTT. This codes for CASSQPDSPTQYF.